Listed below are T cell receptor beta chains from one sample, sequenced in a study of blood T cells in healthy people across ages. TCRdb reprocessed the 5' RACE reads with MiXCR, giving one entry per CDR3 protein. The sample holds a few hundred thousand distinct CDR3 sequences; 25% to 30% are singletons and the top ten take 29%. The specimen sequenced was blood. The receptors were gathered from a woman in her 70s in good health. CDR3s include the opening cysteine and the closing phenylalanine or tryptophan. The D gene is left open where the match is weak. Only part of the rows carry a size: once, few, many, or a class if the clone is expanded.

size	D	V	J	DNA	CDR3
few	-	TRBV20-1	TRBJ1-5	TGCAGTGTTTCCCCCCGGCATAGCAATCAGCCCCAGCATTTT	CSVSPRHSNQPQHF
-	TRBD1	TRBV6-1	TRBJ2-7	TGTGCCAGCAGTACCCGGACAGGGCATCAGTACGAGCAGTACTTC	CASSTRTGHQYEQYF
-	-	TRBV28	TRBJ2-5	TGTGCCAGCAGTTTATCACTAGGGGGGGAGACCCGGTACTTC	CASSLSLGGETRYF
few	-	TRBV20-1	TRBJ1-6	TGCAGTGCAAGAGTACAGCGCCCCTATAATTCACCCCTCCACTTT	CSARVQRPYNSPLHF
few	-	TRBV20-1	TRBJ1-6	TGCAGTGCTAGAAAGCAGGGTGGAAATTCACCCCTCCACTTT	CSARKQGGNSPLHF
-	TRBD1	TRBV20-1	TRBJ2-5	TGCAGTGCTCCCCGTGGGACAGGGGCGAAGACCCAGTACTTC	CSAPRGTGAKTQYF
-	-	TRBV27	TRBJ2-3	TGTGCCAGCAGTCTACAGTTAGCGGCAGATACGCAGTATTTT	CASSLQLAADTQYF
-	TRBD1	TRBV15	TRBJ2-6	TGTGCCACGCCGGACAGGAACATCTCTGGGGCCAACGTCCTGACTTTC	CATPDRNISGANVLTF
-	TRBD1	TRBV15	TRBJ2-5	TGTGCCACCAGCAGTTTGACAGGGGACTTACAAGAGACCCAGTACTTC	CATSSLTGDLQETQYF
many	-	TRBV28	TRBJ2-3	TGTGCCAGCAGTTTATCCCATACAGATACGCAGTATTTT	CASSLSHTDTQYF
-	TRBD2	TRBV20-1	TRBJ2-5	TGCAGTGCTTTAGCGGGAGGCTCACAAGAGACCCAGTACTTC	CSALAGGSQETQYF
many	TRBD2	TRBV20-1	TRBJ2-5	TGCAGTGCTAGCGGGACTAGCGGGAGTAAAGGGGAGACCCAGTACTTC	CSASGTSGSKGETQYF
few	TRBD2	TRBV5-4	TRBJ2-1	TGTGCCAGCAGCTTCCGACTAGCGGGAGGGCCCCCGTTAGGGTCCTACAATGAGCAGTTCTTC	CASSFRLAGGPPLGSYNEQFF
few	-	TRBV7-2	TRBJ2-3	TGTGCCAGCAGCTTGAGTCAATCAGATACACAGTATTTT	CASSLSQSDTQYF
-	TRBD1	TRBV6-6	TRBJ1-2	TGTGCCAACAGCCCGGGACAGGTCTATGGCTACACCTTC	CANSPGQVYGYTF
few	-	TRBV2	TRBJ2-1	TGTGCCAGCAGCGTAGTAGACATTGAGCAGTTCTTC	CASSVVDIEQFF
few	-	TRBV20-1	TRBJ2-3	TGCAGTGCTAGAGATACCCCAGATACGCAGTATTTT	CSARDTPDTQYF
many	-	TRBV7-2	TRBJ2-7	TGTGCCAGCAGCTCACACTCCTACGAGCAGTACTTC	CASSSHSYEQYF
few	TRBD2	TRBV7-2	TRBJ2-5	TGTGCCAGCAGCTTTTCGGCTAGCGGGTACCAAGAGACCCAGTACTTC	CASSFSASGYQETQYF
few	-	TRBV5-1	TRBJ1-1	TGCGCCAGCAGCTTGATCGGTTTTGAGAACACTGAAGCTTTCTTT	CASSLIGFENTEAFF
few	-	TRBV28	TRBJ2-3	TGTGCCAGCAGTTTACAGGGCAAGATTTCAGATACGCAGTATTTT	CASSLQGKISDTQYF
few	-	TRBV28	TRBJ2-7	TGTGCCAGCAGTTTATGGGGAGCAGGGGCCTACGAGCAGTACTTC	CASSLWGAGAYEQYF
few	TRBD2	TRBV25-1	TRBJ2-1	TGTGCCAGCAGTTCAACTAGCGGGAGTGTTGAGCAGTTCTTC	CASSSTSGSVEQFF
few	-	TRBV29-1	TRBJ1-2	TGCAGCGTTGAAGCGGGCCAGAACTATGGCTACACCTTC	CSVEAGQNYGYTF
few	-	TRBV4-3	TRBJ1-2	TGCGCCAGCAGCCAAGATCAGAAAGCTAACTATGGCTACACCTTC	CASSQDQKANYGYTF
-	-	TRBV3-1	TRBJ1-6	TGTGCCAGCACCCTGACGGGGAATAATTCACCCCTCCACTTT	CASTLTGNNSPLHF
-	TRBD2	TRBV5-5	TRBJ2-7	TGTGCCAGCAGCTTGACTAGCGGGCTCTTATACGAGCAGTACTTC	CASSLTSGLLYEQYF
-	-	TRBV7-2	TRBJ2-5	TGTGCCATCAGCCAAAAAAGGAGAGAGACCCAGTACTTC	CAISQKRRETQYF
many	TRBD2	TRBV28	TRBJ2-1	TGTGCCAGCAGTTTACGCGGGAGCTCCTACAATGAGCAGTTCTTC	CASSLRGSSYNEQFF
many	TRBD1	TRBV5-4	TRBJ1-2	TGTGCCAGCAGCCGGGGACCGGGACAGGATGACTATGGCTACACCTTC	CASSRGPGQDDYGYTF
-	-	TRBV20-1	TRBJ2-5	TGCAGTGCTTACGAGGTCATGGGGGAGACCCAGTACTTC	CSAYEVMGETQYF
few	-	TRBV12-3/TRBV12-4	TRBJ1-5	TGTGCCAGCAGTTTAATCGAGGGTAGCAATCAGCCCCAGCATTTT	CASSLIEGSNQPQHF
few	-	TRBV11-2	TRBJ2-3	TGTGCCAGCAGCTCATGGGATACGCAGTATTTT	CASSSWDTQYF
few	TRBD1	TRBV28	TRBJ1-2	TGTGCCAGCAGCAGCGGGACAGGGCTTTATGGCTACACCTTC	CASSSGTGLYGYTF
-	TRBD2	TRBV9	TRBJ2-1	TGTGCCAGCAGCGTAAATTTACTAGCGCGGGACAATGAGCAGTTCTTC	CASSVNLLARDNEQFF
few	TRBD1	TRBV28	TRBJ1-2	TGTGCCAGCAGTTCGGGGCAGGGGGCCTACTATAACTATGGCTACACCTTC	CASSSGQGAYYNYGYTF
-	TRBD1	TRBV20-1	TRBJ1-2	TGCAGTGCTGTCCGGGACAGGGTGGGCTACACCTTC	CSAVRDRVGYTF
-	TRBD2	TRBV12-3/TRBV12-4	TRBJ2-1	TGTGCCAGCATAGCACTAGCGGGAGACGGTGAGCAGTTCTTC	CASIALAGDGEQFF
many	-	TRBV11-2	TRBJ2-6	TGTGCCAGCAGCTTAGCACAAGCTGGGGCCAACGTCCTGACTTTC	CASSLAQAGANVLTF
few	-	TRBV9	TRBJ2-6	TGTGCCAGCAGCCCCGGAAGGGGGGCCAACGTCCTGACTTTC	CASSPGRGANVLTF